This T cell receptor (beta chain) is from a study of CD8+ T cells in alopecia areata. As for the study in general: It was 6 to 18 months of tofacitinib, and then there were 6 months off drug. Scoring treated patients' severity relied on the percentage of scalp area affected. Study outcomes and limitations: Persistence in scalp and blood during tofacitinib was observed for many expanded lesional clones. There was only one nonresponder, so it was unclear how baseline CD8+ expansion relates to response.

CDR3 length equals 16 residues. Germline V gives CDR1 MNHNY, CDR2 SVGAGI (reference sequence). Trimming took off 4 bases at V and 2 bases at J, with 15 bases between the two ends. This sample's treatment: oral pan-JAK inhibitor, 5-10 mg twice daily. A note on this clone: Its specificity is not known.

Sequencing templates came from extracted RNA that was reverse transcribed into cDNA. Assay: immunoSEQ multiplex PCR; the TCRdb copy retains only in-frame clones and omits some. In the table there are a few hundred thousand clones, under 40% of which are singletons. The sequencing here drew on CD4+ T cells sorted from blood, taken at approximately week 34, from a patient treated with tofacitinib. V is TRBV6-6 and J is TRBJ1-3; D may be TRBD1 (5 bases). The source is a human donor with alopecia areata. This CDR3 is CASSSGTTTAGNTIYF. CDR3 DNA: TGTGCCAGCAGTTCCGGGACGACCACGGCTGGAAACACCATATATTTT.